Following are 14 T cell receptor beta chains from one sample sequenced in a study of PD-1 blockade in classical Hodgkin lymphoma. Time point in this sample: cycle 4 day 1 (C4D1), after 5 to 7 weeks of nivolumab. All patients relapsed after autologous stem cell transplantation, and brentuximab vedotin exposure varied. The investigators isolated CD8+ T cells from thawed PBMCs using magnetic negative selection. The data were produced by immunoSEQ multiplex PCR, yet TCRdb's version contains in-frame clones alone and is incomplete. The table shows 20,000 or so clones, with 88% occurring only once. This specimen consisted of CD8+ T cells from blood, obtained before the fourth cycle of nivolumab. These receptors all stem from a human donor with classical Hodgkin lymphoma.

This clone was counted a single time. The same CDR3 also results from other DNA sequences found in this sample. The J gene is TRBJ1-5, the V gene TRBV28; no reliable D call. V was cut by 3 bases and J by 4 bases, with 10 bases left in between. CDR1 is MDHEN, CDR2 SYDVKM, per germline. The CDR3 loop spans 14 amino acids. CDR3 sequence (DNA): TGTGCCAGCAGTTTTCAGATTTCGAATCAGCCCCAGCATTTT. Protein sequence: CASSFQISNQPQHF.

This clone was observed a few times. This chain joins TRBV4-1 and TRBJ1-1, with D possibly being TRBD1 (5 bases). CDR3 length: 14 amino acids. Trimming shortened V by 2 bases and J by 11 bases, and 18 bases separated the two germline ends. Germline V lookup: CDR1 MGHRA, CDR2 YSYEKL. CDR3 sequence reads: CASSQRGEGKVAFF. CDR3 nucleotide sequence: TGCGCCAGCAGCCAAAGGGGCGAGGGGAAGGTCGCTTTCTTT.

This chain links TRBV27 with TRBJ2-1; D is undetermined. The germline V gene has CDR1 MNHEY and CDR2 SMNVEV (reference sequence). With 7 bases removed from V and 1 base from J, the gap between germline ends came to 8 bases. The CDR3 contains 13 residues. The CDR3 nucleotides read TGTGCCAGCAAGGAGTTTTCCTACAATGAGCAGTTCTTC. This encodes CASKEFSYNEQFF.

The chain employs TRBV25-1 and TRBJ1-1, with TRBD1 matching 8 bases. The CDR3 consists of 15 residues. Germline CDR1 reads MGHDK; CDR2 reads SYGVNS. The junction had 5 bases not matched to a gene; V was cut back by 4 bases and J by 1 base. The CDR3 DNA reads TGTGCCAGCAGTGGTCGGGACAGGCAGAACACTGAAGCTTTCTTT. This translates into CASSGRDRQNTEAFF.

V and J are TRBV6-6 and TRBJ2-6; the D is unclear. V was clipped by 6 bases and J by 0 bases, with 9 bases between them. CDR1 and CDR2 (germline): MNHNY, SVGAGI (reference sequence). The CDR3 is 15 residues long. CDR3 loop: CASRGPHSGANVLTF. The CDR3 DNA sequence: TGTGCCAGCAGAGGGCCGCACTCTGGGGCCAACGTCCTGACTTTC.

This chain connects TRBV27 to TRBJ1-4, with TRBD1 as a possible D gene (5 bases). The germline V and J ends were trimmed by 4 bases and 7 bases, with 13 bases remaining between them. Per germline, CDR1 MNHEY and CDR2 SMNVEV (reference sequence). CDR3 length: 14 amino acids. The CDR3: CASSYRRVGEKLFF. Written as DNA, the CDR3 is TGTGCCAGCAGTTACCGCAGGGTGGGTGAAAAACTGTTTTTT.

The genes are TRBV18 and TRBJ2-5, with D uncertain. The CDR3 length is 11 residues. V lost 6 bases to trimming and J lost 5 bases, with 7 bases between them. Germline CDR1 KGHSH, CDR2 LQKENI. CDR3 protein: CASSEGETQYF. The CDR3 DNA follows: TGTGCCAGCTCCGAAGGGGAGACCCAGTACTTC.

The rearrangement joins TRBV9 to TRBJ2-1; 11 nucleotides match TRBD2. Trimming cost V 4 bases and J 4 bases; bases outside gene matches: 13. The CDR3 is 18 amino acids. Per the germline V gene, CDR1 is SGDLS and CDR2 is YYNGEE. The CDR3 DNA reads as TGTGCCAGCAGCCCCTCTGCTAGGGGGACTAGCGGTTACAATGAGCAGTTCTTC. This codes for CASSPSARGTSGYNEQFF.

The V gene is TRBV7-3, the J gene TRBJ2-3; 9 bases are shared with TRBD1. V lost 3 bases to trimming and J lost 5 bases; unmatched junction nucleotides: 6. Germline CDR1 is SGHTA and CDR2 is FQGTGA. The CDR3 is 15 amino acids. The CDR3 DNA is TGTGCCAGCAGCTTCCGGGACAGGGCTGTAGATACGCAGTATTTT. Amino acid sequence: CASSFRDRAVDTQYF. Variable domain in full (rest from reference TRBV7-3 and TRBJ2-3): GAGVSQTPSNKVTEKGKYVELRCDPISGHTALYWYRQSLGQGPEFLIYFQGTGAADDSGLPNDRFFAVRPEGSVSTLKIQRTERGDSAVYLCASSFRDRAVDTQYFGPGTRLTVL.

This chain's CDR3 is CASSGSWKIGTSGGLPSYEQYF. DNA for the CDR3: TGTGCCAGCAGCGGTAGTTGGAAAATCGGGACTAGCGGGGGTCTACCATCCTACGAGCAGTACTTC. This chain links TRBV9 with TRBJ2-7; 14 nucleotides agree with TRBD2. The length of the CDR3 is 22 residues. CDR1 and CDR2 (germline): SGDLS, YYNGEE. J was trimmed by 1 base and V by 3 bases; bases with no gene match: 21.

The rearrangement uses TRBV6-1 and TRBJ1-2; the D is unclear. Trimming removed 2 bases at V and 4 bases at J, with 8 bases between. Germline CDR1 is MNHNS and CDR2 is SASEGT. The CDR3 consists of 13 residues. CDR3 sequence (DNA): TGTGCCAGCAGTGAAATCCGGGGCTATGGCTACACCTTC. Encoded protein: CASSEIRGYGYTF.

The rearrangement joins TRBV7-2 to TRBJ1-3, with 8 bases lining up with TRBD1. Germline values: CDR1 SGHTA, CDR2 FQGNSA. The J segment lost 0 bases and the V segment lost 1 base, leaving 5 bases of the junction unmatched. The CDR3 covers 17 residues. The CDR3 DNA sequence: TGTGCCAGCAGCTTAGGGGACAGGCTTCACTCTGGAAACACCATATATTTT. Amino acid sequence: CASSLGDRLHSGNTIYF.

The chain employs TRBV6-5 and TRBJ2-5; 14 bases align to TRBD2. The CDR3 spans 16 residues. Germline CDR1 and CDR2: MNHEY and SVGAGI. The ends lost 2 bases at V and 4 bases at J; junction bases unmatched: 3. The CDR3: CASSYPGTSGRETQYF. CDR3 coding DNA: TGTGCCAGCAGTTACCCGGGGACTAGCGGGAGAGAGACCCAGTACTTC.

The V and J genes are TRBV27 and TRBJ1-1, with D possibly matching TRBD1 (5 bases). V was cut by 7 bases and J by 6 bases, with 9 bases left in between. CDR3 length equals 11 residues. The germline gives CDR1 MNHEY, CDR2 SMNVEV (reference sequence). The CDR3 DNA is TGTGCCAGCATGCAGGGTCCTGAAGCTTTCTTT. Encoded protein: CASMQGPEAFF.